This T cell receptor (beta chain) stems from a study of blood T cell repertoires in COVID-19. As concerns this clone: One junction end does not reproduce the germline sequence, and a read error may be involved.

Germline V gives CDR1 SGHTA, CDR2 FQGNSA. The CDR3 is made up of 14 amino acids. Under the authors' procedure: Reference gene primer amplification gave estimated nucleated cell counts. Profiled with immunoSEQ multiplex PCR; TCRdb holds only in-frame clones, not every one. Clonal size and the V and J genes are those of that table, whereas D and trimming came from the DNA. Here the sample spans 95,000 to 150,000 clones, about 79% being singletons. The receptor was derived from a woman in her seventies with acute or convalescent COVID-19. Sequenced material: peripheral blood. The chain employs TRBV7-2 and TRBJ1-1, with D perhaps TRBD1 (5 bases). This chain's CDR3 is CASSLGGMKTEAFF. In nucleotides, the CDR3 is TGTGCCAGCAGCTTAGGGGGCATGAAGACTGAAGCTTTCTTT.